This T cell receptor beta chain was captured by sequencing in a study of blood T cell repertoires in COVID-19. For the study at large: Sites in the United States, Italy and Spain provided acute and convalescent COVID-19 samples.

CDR1 and CDR2 from the germline V gene are MNHEY and SMNVEV (reference sequence). Trimming removed 5 bases from V and 6 bases from J; junction bases left unmatched: 11. This CDR3 is 16 amino acids long. As processed by the authors: It was from reference gene primer amplification that nucleated cell counts were estimated. The data were produced by immunoSEQ multiplex PCR, yet TCRdb's version contains in-frame clones alone and is incomplete. The DNA was the basis for D and trimming; V, J and clone size are from that table. The table has some 200,000 clones, 75% to 85% seen once; the top ten hold roughly an eighth.

V is TRBV27 and J is TRBJ2-1, with 9 bases aligning to TRBD1. The origin of this receptor is a human donor in a cohort sampled during active COVID-19. The sequenced sample consisted of peripheral blood. The DNA for the CDR3 is TGTGCCAGCAGTGGATCCGGGACAGGGATCTTCAATGAGCAGTTCTTC. It is translated as CASSGSGTGIFNEQFF.